This T cell receptor beta chain was recovered during a study of blood T cell repertoires in COVID-19. Study overall: The United States, Italy and Spain supplied acute and convalescent COVID-19 samples.

The ends lost 2 bases at V and 3 bases at J; junction bases unmatched: 6. From germline, CDR1 is SGHTA and CDR2 FQGNSA. The CDR3 loop spans 16 amino acids. Authors' data handling: Estimated nucleated cell counts came from reference gene primer amplification. Using immunoSEQ multiplex PCR, the repertoire was profiled, and TCRdb retains in-frame clones only, with some absent. The V and J calls and clone size come from that table; D and trimming were worked out from the DNA. This table has tens of thousands of clones, 75% to 90% appearing once. This chain connects TRBV7-2 to TRBJ2-3; 9 bases match TRBD2. This TCR came from a woman older than 75 with active or convalescent COVID-19. The source material was peripheral blood. CDR3: CASSLRRGGGTDTQYF. The CDR3 DNA is TGTGCCAGCAGCTTAAGGCGGGGGGGCGGGACAGATACGCAGTATTTT.